A single T cell receptor beta chain is shown here with its context. Authors' data handling: From reference gene primer amplification, estimates of nucleated cell counts were derived. Libraries were prepared by immunoSEQ multiplex PCR; TCRdb keeps only in-frame clonotypes and omits some of them. The D gene and trimming were derived from the DNA, and the V and J assignments and clone size from that table. The top ten hold 3% of the sample, which has 270,000 or so clones, roughly 90% seen once. This entry belongs to a study of blood T cell repertoires in COVID-19. Study-wide context: COVID-19 samples from acute and convalescent phases originated in the United States, Italy and Spain. Sources were T cells, B-cell-depleted T cells, or PBMCs; the material itself was cDNA or gDNA.

The specimen sequenced was peripheral blood. This receptor was taken from a woman in her thirties with active or convalescent COVID-19.

In DNA form, the CDR3 reads TGTGCCAGCAGCGCCGGGAGGGGAGCGAGCACAGATACGCAGTATTTT. Translation gives CASSAGRGASTDTQYF. V usage is TRBV9 and J usage is TRBJ2-3, with 8 nucleotides matching TRBD2. Looked up from germline, CDR1 is SGDLS and CDR2 is YYNGEE. The CDR3 has 16 amino acids. V shed 3 bases, J shed 0 bases, and the junction held 6 bases outside the gene matches.